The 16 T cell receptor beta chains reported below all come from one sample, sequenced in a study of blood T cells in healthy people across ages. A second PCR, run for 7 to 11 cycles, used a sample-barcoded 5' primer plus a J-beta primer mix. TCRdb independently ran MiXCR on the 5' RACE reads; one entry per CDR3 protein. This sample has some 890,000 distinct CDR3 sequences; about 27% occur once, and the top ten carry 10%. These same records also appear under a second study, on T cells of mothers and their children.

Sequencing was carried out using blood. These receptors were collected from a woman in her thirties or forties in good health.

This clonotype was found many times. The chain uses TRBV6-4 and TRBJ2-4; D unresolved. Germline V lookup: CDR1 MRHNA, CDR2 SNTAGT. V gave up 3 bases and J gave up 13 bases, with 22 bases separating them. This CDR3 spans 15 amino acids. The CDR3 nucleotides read TGTGCCAGCAGTGAATACCGGACGACACCTCCGGAGCAGTACTTC. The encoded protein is CASSEYRTTPPEQYF.

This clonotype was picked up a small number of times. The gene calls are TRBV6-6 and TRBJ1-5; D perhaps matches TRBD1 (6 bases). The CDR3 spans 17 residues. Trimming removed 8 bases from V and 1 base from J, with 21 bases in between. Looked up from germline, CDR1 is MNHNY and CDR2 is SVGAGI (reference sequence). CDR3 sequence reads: CASLTRGGRMSNQPQHF. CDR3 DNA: TGTGCCAGCCTGACACGCGGGGGGCGAATGAGCAATCAGCCCCAGCATTTT.

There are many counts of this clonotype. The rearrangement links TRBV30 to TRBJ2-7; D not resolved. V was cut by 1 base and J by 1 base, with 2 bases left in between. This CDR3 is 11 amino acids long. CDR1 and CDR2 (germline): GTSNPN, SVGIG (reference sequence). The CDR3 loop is CAWSGSYEQYF. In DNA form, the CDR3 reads TGTGCCTGGAGTGGTTCCTACGAGCAGTACTTC. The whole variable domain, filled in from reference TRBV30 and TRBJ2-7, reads SQTIHQWPATLVQPVGSPLSLECTVEGTSNPNLYWYRQAAGRGLQLLFYSVGIGQISSEVPQNLSASRPQDRQFILSSKKLLLSDSGFYLCAWSGSYEQYFGPGTRLTVT.

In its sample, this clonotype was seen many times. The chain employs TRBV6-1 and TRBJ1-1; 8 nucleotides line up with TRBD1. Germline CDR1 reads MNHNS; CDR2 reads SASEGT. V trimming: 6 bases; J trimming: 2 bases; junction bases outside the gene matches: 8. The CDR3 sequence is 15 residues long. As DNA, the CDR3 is TGTGCCAGCAGGGGGGACAGGAGGGGCAACACTGAAGCTTTCTTT. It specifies CASRGDRRGNTEAFF.

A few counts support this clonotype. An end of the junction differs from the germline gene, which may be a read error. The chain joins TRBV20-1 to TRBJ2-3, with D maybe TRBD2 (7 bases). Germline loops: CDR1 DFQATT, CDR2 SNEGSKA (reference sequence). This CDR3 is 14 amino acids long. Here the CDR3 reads CSARWGGSTGTQYF. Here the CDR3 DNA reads TGCAGTGCTAGATGGGGGGGCTCAACAGGTACGCAGTATTTT.

Here the CDR3 DNA reads TGCAGCGTTGAAGCGGGGGGTTATAGCACAGATACGCAGTATTTT. Its protein is CSVEAGGYSTDTQYF. This chain uses TRBV29-1 with TRBJ2-3; 7 bases fit TRBD2. J was trimmed by 0 bases and V by 1 base; bases with no gene match: 4. This CDR3 has 15 residues. Germline V gene data show CDR1 as SQVTM and CDR2 as ANQGSEA.

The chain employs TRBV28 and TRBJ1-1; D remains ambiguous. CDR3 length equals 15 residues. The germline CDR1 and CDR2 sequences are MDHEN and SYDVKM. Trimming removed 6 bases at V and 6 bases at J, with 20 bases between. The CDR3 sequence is CASRPQPPPGAEAFF. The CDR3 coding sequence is TGTGCCAGCAGACCCCAACCCCCCCCCGGGGCTGAAGCTTTCTTT.

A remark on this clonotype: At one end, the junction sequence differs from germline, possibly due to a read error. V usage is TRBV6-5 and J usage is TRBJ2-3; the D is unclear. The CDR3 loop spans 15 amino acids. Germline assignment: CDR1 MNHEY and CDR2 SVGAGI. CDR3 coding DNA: TGTGCCAACAGTTACAAGGCAAGGAGCACAGATACGCAGTATTTT. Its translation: CANSYKARSTDTQYF.

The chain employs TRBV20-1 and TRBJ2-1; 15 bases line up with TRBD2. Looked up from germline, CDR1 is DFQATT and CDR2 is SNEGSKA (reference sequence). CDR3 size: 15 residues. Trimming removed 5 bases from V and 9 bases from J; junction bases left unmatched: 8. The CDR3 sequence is CSAVGTSGGPGEQFF. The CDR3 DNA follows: TGCAGTGCTGTCGGGACTAGCGGGGGGCCCGGTGAGCAGTTCTTC.

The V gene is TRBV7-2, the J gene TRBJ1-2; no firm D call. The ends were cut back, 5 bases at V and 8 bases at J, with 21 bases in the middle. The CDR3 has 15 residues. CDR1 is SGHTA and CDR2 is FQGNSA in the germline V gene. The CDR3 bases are TGTGCCAGCAGCCAGTCCTCCTTGTCCTTTGAAGGCTACACCTTC. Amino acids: CASSQSSLSFEGYTF.

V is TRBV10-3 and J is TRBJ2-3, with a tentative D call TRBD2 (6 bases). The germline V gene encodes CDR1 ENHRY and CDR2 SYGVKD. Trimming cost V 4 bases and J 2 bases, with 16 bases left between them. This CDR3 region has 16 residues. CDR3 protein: CAISASAGSLTDTQYF. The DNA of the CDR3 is TGTGCCATCAGTGCCTCTGCGGGGTCCCTCACAGATACGCAGTATTTT.

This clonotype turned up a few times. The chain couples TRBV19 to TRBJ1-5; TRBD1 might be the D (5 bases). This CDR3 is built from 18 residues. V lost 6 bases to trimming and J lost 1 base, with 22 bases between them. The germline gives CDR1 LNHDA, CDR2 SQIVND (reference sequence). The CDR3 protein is CASSTIDRARDSNQPQHF. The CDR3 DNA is TGTGCCAGTAGCACCATCGATCGAGCCAGGGACAGCAATCAGCCCCAGCATTTT.

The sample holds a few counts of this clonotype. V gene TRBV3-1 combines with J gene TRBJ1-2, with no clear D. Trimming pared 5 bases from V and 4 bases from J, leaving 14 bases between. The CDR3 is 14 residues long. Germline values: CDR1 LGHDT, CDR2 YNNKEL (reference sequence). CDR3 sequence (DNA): TGTGCCAGCAGCAACCCACGGGGAAGCTATGGCTACACCTTC. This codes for CASSNPRGSYGYTF.

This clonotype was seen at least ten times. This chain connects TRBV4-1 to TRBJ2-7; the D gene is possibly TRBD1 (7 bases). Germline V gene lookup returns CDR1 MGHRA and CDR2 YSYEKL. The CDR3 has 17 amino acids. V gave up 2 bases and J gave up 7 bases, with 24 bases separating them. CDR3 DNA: TGCGCCAGCAGCCAACAATTTATGGGAACAGGGGAGGAAGAGCAGTACTTC. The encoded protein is CASSQQFMGTGEEEQYF.

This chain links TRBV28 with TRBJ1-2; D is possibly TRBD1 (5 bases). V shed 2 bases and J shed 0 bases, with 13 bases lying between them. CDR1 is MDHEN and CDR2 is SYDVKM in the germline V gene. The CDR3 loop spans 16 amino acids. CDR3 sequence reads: CASSLSGVGANYGYTF. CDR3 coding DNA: TGTGCCAGCAGTTTAAGCGGGGTAGGGGCTAACTATGGCTACACCTTC.

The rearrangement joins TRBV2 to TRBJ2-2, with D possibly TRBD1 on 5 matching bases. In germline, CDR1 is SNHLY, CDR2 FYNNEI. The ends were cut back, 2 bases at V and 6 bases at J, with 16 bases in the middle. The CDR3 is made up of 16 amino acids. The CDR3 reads CASSETKTVGAGELFF. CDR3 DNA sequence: TGTGCCAGCAGTGAAACCAAGACAGTTGGAGCCGGGGAGCTGTTTTTT.